A single sample gave rise to the 4 T cell receptor beta chains below, sequenced in a study of T cell responses to AZD1222 COVID-19 vaccine. Clones were read by immunoSEQ multiplex PCR, and TCRdb kept only the in-frame ones, dropping some. The sample has 130,000 to 150,000 clones; about 91% are singletons. Material: peripheral blood, obtained on day 0 of AZD1222 vaccination. The source of these receptors is an adult in good health.

The CDR3 nucleotides read TGCAGCGCATCACCCCAGGGATTCTATGGCTACACCTTC. Translation gives CSASPQGFYGYTF. The V call is TRBV29-1, the J call TRBJ1-2; perhaps TRBD1 as D (5 bases). V lost 7 bases and J lost 4, with 16 bases in between. The CDR3 extends over 13 amino acids. The germline CDR1 and CDR2 sequences are SQVTM and ANQGSEA. Variable domain in full (rest from reference TRBV29-1 and TRBJ1-2): SAVISQKPSRDICQRGTSLTIQCQVDSQVTMMFWYRQQPGQSLTLIATANQGSEATYESGFVIDKFPISRPNLTFSTLTVSNMSPEDSSIYLCSASPQGFYGYTFGSGTRLTVV.

The CDR3, as DNA: TGTGCCACCAGCAGAGATCAGGTCCGAAGCACAGATACGCAGTATTTT. Translation gives CATSRDQVRSTDTQYF. The chain combines TRBV15 with TRBJ2-3; D uncertain. V lost 0 bases, J lost 0 bases, and 10 bases lay in between. From germline, CDR1 is LNHNV and CDR2 YYDKDF (reference sequence). CDR3 length: 16 residues.

The chain employs TRBV7-9 and TRBJ2-7, with a tentative D call TRBD1 (7 bases). The V gene's germline CDR1 is SEHNR and CDR2 FQNEAQ (reference sequence). V lost 5 bases and J lost 0, with 20 bases in between. The CDR3 is made up of 17 amino acids. Here the CDR3 reads CASSHIGYRGGSYEQYF. CDR3 DNA sequence: TGTGCCAGCAGCCACATCGGTTACAGGGGAGGCTCCTACGAGCAGTACTTC.

This clone was found once. The rearrangement links TRBV30 to TRBJ1-3; 7 bases line up with TRBD1. The ends lost 2 bases at V and 2 bases at J; junction bases unmatched: 3. CDR3 size: 14 residues. Looked up from germline, CDR1 is GTSNPN and CDR2 is SVGIG (reference sequence). CDR3 coding DNA: TGTGCCTGGAGTCGACAGGGAACTGGAAACACCATATATTTT. Translation gives CAWSRQGTGNTIYF.